This is a list of T cell receptor beta chains from one sample in a study of T cells in Graves' hyperthyroidism and ophthalmopathy. TCRdb called the multiplex PCR reads again in MiXCR, with one record for every CDR3 protein. The data contain about 560,000 distinct CDR3 sequences, 15% to 19% of them singletons. The material sequenced was blood. The receptors shown here come from a woman in her 30s with Graves' hyperthyroidism. CDR3s include the opening cysteine and the closing phenylalanine or tryptophan. The D gene is left open where the match is weak. Rows give clone size only sometimes, using once, few, many, or a class for an expanded clone.

>.|TRBV18|TRBJ2-7|many
CASPPARGEQYF
TGTGCCAGCCCGCCCGCCCGGGGCGAGCAGTACTTC
>TRBD2|TRBV18|TRBJ2-2|few
CASSEREGTGELFF
TGTGCCAGCTCGGAGCGGGAGGGCACCGGGGAGCTGTTTTTT
>TRBD2|TRBV14|TRBJ2-3|many
CASSQGGSGTQYF
TGTGCCAGCAGCCAAGGCGGGAGCGGTACGCAGTATTTT
>TRBD1|TRBV30|TRBJ2-7|.
CAWRTGGQGEQYF
TGTGCCTGGAGGACAGGTGGACAGGGCGAGCAGTACTTC
>.|TRBV29-1|TRBJ2-2|.
CSVEVRFTGELFF
TGCAGCGTTGAAGTCCGGTTCACCGGGGAGCTGTTTTTT
>TRBD2|TRBV11-1|TRBJ2-7|.
CASSDRTSGYEQYF
TGTGCCAGCAGCGATCGGACTAGCGGCTACGAGCAGTACTTC
>.|TRBV9|TRBJ2-5|.
CASSAGAFPQETQYF
TGTGCCAGCAGCGCGGGAGCGTTCCCGCAAGAGACCCAGTACTTC
>.|TRBV11-1|TRBJ2-1|.
CASSFRDIYNEQFF
TGTGCCAGCAGCTTCCGGGACATATACAATGAGCAGTTCTTC
>.|TRBV28|TRBJ2-1|many
CASSLLSPSQLRVDEQFF
TGTGCCAGCAGTTTATTATCCCCATCCCAACTTAGAGTCGATGAGCAGTTCTTC
>.|TRBV2|TRBJ2-7|few
CASHRVRIAEQYF
TGTGCCAGCCACAGGGTACGAATAGCGGAGCAGTACTTC
>TRBD2|TRBV11-2|TRBJ2-3|.
CASSLRGLAGVNTDTQYF
TGTGCCAGCAGCTTAAGAGGACTAGCGGGAGTTAACACAGATACGCAGTATTTT
>.|TRBV18|TRBJ2-7|many
CASSLPLGAGYEQYF
TGTGCCAGCTCACTACCATTGGGGGCAGGATACGAGCAGTACTTC
>.|TRBV20-1|TRBJ1-2|few
CSASEAGYNYGYTF
TGCAGTGCATCAGAAGCAGGTTATAACTATGGCTACACCTTC
>TRBD2|TRBV9|TRBJ2-1|.
CASSQTSGRAAYNEQFF
TGTGCCAGCAGCCAGACTAGCGGGAGGGCCGCCTACAATGAGCAGTTCTTC
>.|TRBV12-3/TRBV12-4|TRBJ2-1|many
CASTTPGPKNNEQFF
TGTGCCAGCACCACACCGGGACCGAAGAACAATGAGCAGTTCTTC
>.|TRBV6-2/TRBV6-3|TRBJ1-1|many
CASSYSDRDIRSYTEAFF
TGTGCCAGCAGTTACTCGGACCGGGACATCCGAAGTTACACTGAAGCTTTCTTT
>.|TRBV28|TRBJ1-4|many
CATGDRATNEKLFF
TGTGCCACCGGCGACCGAGCAACTAATGAAAAACTGTTTTTT
>TRBD1|TRBV7-9|TRBJ1-2|many
CASSSTGGPLGYTF
TGTGCCAGCAGTTCGACAGGGGGACCACTCGGCTACACCTTC
>.|TRBV19|TRBJ2-3|.
CASSPQSGGTDTQYF
TGTGCCAGTAGTCCCCAGAGTGGCGGCACAGATACGCAGTATTTT
>TRBD1|TRBV7-8|TRBJ1-6|few
CASSLRRDSSYNSPLHF
TGTGCCAGCAGCTTAAGGCGGGACAGCTCTTATAATTCACCCCTCCACTTT